This T cell receptor beta chain was obtained from a study of cytomegalovirus exposure and HLA in healthy donors. 60 Vbeta and 13 Jbeta primers were used in PCR. The data were produced by immunoSEQ multiplex PCR, yet TCRdb's version contains in-frame clones alone and is incomplete. The repertoire table contains just over 150,000 clones. Between the trimmed V and J ends, which lost 5 bases and 8 bases, there was a span of 16 bases. The CDR3 length is 14 residues. Germline V gene data show CDR1 as SGHTA and CDR2 as FQGTGA. The sequenced sample consisted of PBMCs. The chain carries TRBV7-3 and TRBJ2-1; D might be TRBD1 (5 bases). This TCR came from a man aged 25-45 years in good health and CMV-seronegative. The CDR3 is CASSPTRTTDEQFF. CDR3 sequence (DNA): TGTGCCAGCAGCCCGACCCGGACAACCGATGAGCAGTTCTTC. The full variable domain, in which reference TRBV7-3 and TRBJ2-1 provide the parts outside the CDR3, is GAGVSQTPSNKVTEKGKYVELRCDPISGHTALYWYRQSLGQGPEFLIYFQGTGAADDSGLPNDRFFAVRPEGSVSTLKIQRTERGDSAVYLCASSPTRTTDEQFFGPGTRLTVL.